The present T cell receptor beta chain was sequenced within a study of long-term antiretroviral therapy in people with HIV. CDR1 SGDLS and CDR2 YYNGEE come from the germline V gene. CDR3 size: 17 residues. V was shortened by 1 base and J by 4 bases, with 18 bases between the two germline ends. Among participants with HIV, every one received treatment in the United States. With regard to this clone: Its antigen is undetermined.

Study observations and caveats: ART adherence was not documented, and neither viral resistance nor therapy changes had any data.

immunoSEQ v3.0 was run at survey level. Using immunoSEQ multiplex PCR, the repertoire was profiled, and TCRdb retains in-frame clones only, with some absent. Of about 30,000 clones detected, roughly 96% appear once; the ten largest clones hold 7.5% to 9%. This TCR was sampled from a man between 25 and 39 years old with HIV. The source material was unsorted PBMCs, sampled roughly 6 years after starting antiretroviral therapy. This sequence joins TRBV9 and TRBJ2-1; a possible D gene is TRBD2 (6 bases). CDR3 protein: CASSVRGGDEGYNEQFF. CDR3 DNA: TGTGCCAGCAGCGTAAGGGGAGGTGATGAGGGGTACAATGAGCAGTTCTTC.